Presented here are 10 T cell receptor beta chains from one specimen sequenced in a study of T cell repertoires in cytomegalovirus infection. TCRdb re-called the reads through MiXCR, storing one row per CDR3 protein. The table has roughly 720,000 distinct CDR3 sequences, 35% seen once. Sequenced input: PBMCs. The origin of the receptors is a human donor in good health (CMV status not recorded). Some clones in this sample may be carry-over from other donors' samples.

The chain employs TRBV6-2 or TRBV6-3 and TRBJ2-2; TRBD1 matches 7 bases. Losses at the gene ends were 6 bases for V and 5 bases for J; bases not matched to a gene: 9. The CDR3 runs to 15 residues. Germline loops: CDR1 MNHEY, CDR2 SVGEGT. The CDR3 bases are TGTGCCAGCAGCGGTAGGAAGGGGGCTACCGGGGAGCTGTTTTTT. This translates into CASSGRKGATGELFF.

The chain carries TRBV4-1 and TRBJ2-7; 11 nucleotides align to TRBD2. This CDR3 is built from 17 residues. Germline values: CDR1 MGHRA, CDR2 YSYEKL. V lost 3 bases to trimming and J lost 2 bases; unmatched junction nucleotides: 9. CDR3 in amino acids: CASSQSPSGGKTYEQYF. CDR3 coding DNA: TGCGCCAGCAGCCAGTCCCCTAGCGGGGGGAAGACCTACGAGCAGTACTTC.

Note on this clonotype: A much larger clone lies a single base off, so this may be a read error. The CDR3 nucleotides are TGTGCCATCAGTACACAGGGGAATCAGCCCCAGCATTTT. Amino acids: CAISTQGNQPQHF. The genes are TRBV7-2 and TRBJ1-5; 7 nucleotides line up with TRBD1. The germline V gene encodes CDR1 SGHTA and CDR2 FQGNSA. The trim removed 10 bases at V and 4 bases at J, leaving 7 bases unmatched. There are 13 residues in the CDR3.

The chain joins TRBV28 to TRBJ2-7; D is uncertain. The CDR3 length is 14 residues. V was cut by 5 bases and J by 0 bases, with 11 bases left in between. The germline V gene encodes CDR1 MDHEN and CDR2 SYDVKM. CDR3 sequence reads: CASSPHESSYEQYF. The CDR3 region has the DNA TGTGCCAGCAGTCCCCATGAGAGCTCCTACGAGCAGTACTTC. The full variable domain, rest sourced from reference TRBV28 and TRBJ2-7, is DVKVTQSSRYLVKRTGEKVFLECVQDMDHENMFWYRQDPGLGLRLIYFSYDVKMKEKGDIPEGYSVSREKKERFSLILESASTNQTSMYLCASSPHESSYEQYFGPGTRLTVT.

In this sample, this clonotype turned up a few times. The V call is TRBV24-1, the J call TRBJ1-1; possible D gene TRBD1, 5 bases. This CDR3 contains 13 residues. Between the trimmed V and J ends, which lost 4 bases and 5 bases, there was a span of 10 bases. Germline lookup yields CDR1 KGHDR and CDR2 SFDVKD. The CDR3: CATSERGRTEAFF. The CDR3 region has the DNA TGTGCCACCAGTGAGAGGGGAAGGACTGAAGCTTTCTTT.

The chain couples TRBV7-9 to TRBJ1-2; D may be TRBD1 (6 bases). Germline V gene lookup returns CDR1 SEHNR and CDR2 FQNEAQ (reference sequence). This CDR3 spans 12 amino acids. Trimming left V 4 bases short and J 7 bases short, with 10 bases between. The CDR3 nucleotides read TGTGCCAGCAGCTACAACAGGGCTGGCTACACCTTC. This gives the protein CASSYNRAGYTF. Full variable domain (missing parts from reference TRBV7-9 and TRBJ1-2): DTGVSQNPRHKITKRGQNVTFRCDPISEHNRLYWYRQTLGQGPEFLTYFQNEAQLEKSRLLSDRFSAERPKGSFSTLEIQRTEQGDSAMYLCASSYNRAGYTFGSGTRLTVV.

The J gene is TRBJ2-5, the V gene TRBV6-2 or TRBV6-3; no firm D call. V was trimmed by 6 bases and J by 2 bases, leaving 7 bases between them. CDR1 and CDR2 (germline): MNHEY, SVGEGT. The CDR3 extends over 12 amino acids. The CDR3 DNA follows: TGTGCCAGCAGAGACGAACAAGAGACCCAGTACTTC. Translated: CASRDEQETQYF.

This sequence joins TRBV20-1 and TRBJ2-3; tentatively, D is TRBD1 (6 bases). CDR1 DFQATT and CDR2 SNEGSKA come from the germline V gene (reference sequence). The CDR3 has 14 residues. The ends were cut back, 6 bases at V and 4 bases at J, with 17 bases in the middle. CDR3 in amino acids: CSANPRGIADTQYF. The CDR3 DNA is TGCAGTGCCAACCCCAGGGGTATAGCAGATACGCAGTATTTT.

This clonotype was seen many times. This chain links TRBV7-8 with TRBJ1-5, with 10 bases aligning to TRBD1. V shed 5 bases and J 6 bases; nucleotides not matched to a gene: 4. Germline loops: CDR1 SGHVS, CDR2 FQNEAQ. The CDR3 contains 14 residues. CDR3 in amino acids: CASSLDRGLQPQHF. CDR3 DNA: TGTGCCAGCAGCCTCGACAGGGGGCTTCAGCCCCAGCATTTT. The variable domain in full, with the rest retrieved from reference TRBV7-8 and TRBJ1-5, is GAGVSQSPRYKVAKRGQDVALRCDPISGHVSLFWYQQALGQGPEFLTYFQNEAQLDKSGLPSDRFFAERPEGSVSTLKIQRTQQEDSAVYLCASSLDRGLQPQHFGDGTRLSIL.

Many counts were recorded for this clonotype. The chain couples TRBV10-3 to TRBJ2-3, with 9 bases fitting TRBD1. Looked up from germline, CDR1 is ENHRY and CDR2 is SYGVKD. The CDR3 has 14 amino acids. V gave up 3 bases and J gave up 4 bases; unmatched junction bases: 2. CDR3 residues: CAISEGQGPDTQYF. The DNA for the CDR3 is TGTGCCATCAGTGAAGGACAGGGGCCAGATACGCAGTATTTT.